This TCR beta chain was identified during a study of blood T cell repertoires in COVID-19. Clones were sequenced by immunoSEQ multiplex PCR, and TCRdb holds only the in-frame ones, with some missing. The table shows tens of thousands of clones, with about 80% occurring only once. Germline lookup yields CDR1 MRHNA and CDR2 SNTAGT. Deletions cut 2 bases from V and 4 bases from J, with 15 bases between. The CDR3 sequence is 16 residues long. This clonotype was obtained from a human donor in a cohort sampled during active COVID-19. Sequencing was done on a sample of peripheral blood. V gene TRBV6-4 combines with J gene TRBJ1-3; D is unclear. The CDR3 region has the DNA TGTGCCAGCAGTGACGCGGCGCCAAGCTCCGGAAACACCATATATTTT. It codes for CASSDAAPSSGNTIYF.